These T cell receptor beta chains were read from a single sample in a study of shared clonotypes between healthy human individuals. The protocol was immunoSEQ multiplex PCR, while the TCRdb copy is restricted to in-frame clones and leaves out a portion. Of over a million clones listed, 95% to 99% were seen once; the top ten hold around 0.45%. The sequenced material came from naive CD4+ T cells sorted from blood. Receptors originate from a man aged 25-45 years in good health. Both conserved end residues are part of each CDR3. A D gene is named only where the DNA matches it firmly. The size field is filled for only some rows; it gives once, few, many or a size class.

clone_size,v_call,j_call,cdr3_length,d_call,cdr3_nt,cdr3_aa
NA,TRBV27,TRBJ2-1,19,TRBD2,TGTGCCAGCAGTTTACCGACTAGCGGGAGGTCGAGCTCCTACAATGAGCAGTTCTTC,CASSLPTSGRSSSYNEQFF
NA,TRBV18,TRBJ2-7,15,NA,TGTGCCAGCTCACTCTCGGCGACACCAACCTACGAGCAGTACTTC,CASSLSATPTYEQYF
NA,TRBV21-1,TRBJ2-3,12,NA,TGTGCCAGAGGGGGGCGCGGAGATACGCAGTATTTT,CARGGRGDTQYF
NA,TRBV30,TRBJ1-5,13,NA,TGTGCCTGGAGTTCTCAGGACATCCAGCCCCAGCATTTT,CAWSSQDIQPQHF
NA,TRBV5-4,TRBJ2-3,14,NA,TGTGCCAGCACTAGGGCGGGGCCCACAGATACGCAGTATTTT,CASTRAGPTDTQYF
once,TRBV4-1,TRBJ1-3,17,NA,TGCGCCAGCAGCCCAGAGGGGGAGGGTTCCTCTGGAAACACCATATATTTT,CASSPEGEGSSGNTIYF
NA,TRBV2,TRBJ1-2,13,NA,TGTGCCAGCAGGGCTGCCCCGAACTATGGCTACACCTTC,CASRAAPNYGYTF
NA,TRBV6-5,TRBJ1-5,14,NA,TGTGCCAGCAGAAAGAGCTTCAGCAATCAGCCCCAGCATTTT,CASRKSFSNQPQHF
NA,TRBV28,TRBJ1-1,11,NA,TGTGCCAGCGGGAGGGGGAGTGAAGCTTTCTTT,CASGRGSEAFF
NA,TRBV5-6,TRBJ1-3,18,TRBD1,TGTGCCAGCAGCAGGGACAGGGGGCCAATTGACTCTGGAAACACCATATATTTT,CASSRDRGPIDSGNTIYF
NA,TRBV7-8,TRBJ2-7,18,TRBD1,TGTGCCAGCAGCTTAAGGACGCCGGGGCAGGGGGCCGCGTGGGAGCAGTACTTC,CASSLRTPGQGAAWEQYF
NA,TRBV7-7,TRBJ1-1,13,NA,TGTGCTAGCAGTCGAACCCCGAACACTGAAGCTTTCTTT,CASSRTPNTEAFF
NA,TRBV19,TRBJ2-1,16,TRBD2,TGTGCCAGCCAAACTCGGACTAGCGGGAGTCACAATGAGCAGTTCTTC,CASQTRTSGSHNEQFF
once,TRBV18,TRBJ1-5,13,NA,TGTGCCAGCTCACGTAGCGGGGGAGTACCCCAGCATTTT,CASSRSGGVPQHF
NA,TRBV5-1,TRBJ2-7,15,NA,TGCGCCAGCAGCTCGACAGGAGTAGGCTCCTACGAGCAGTACTTC,CASSSTGVGSYEQYF
NA,TRBV25-1,TRBJ2-7,11,NA,TGTGCCAGCAGTGGTACATACGAGCAGTACTTC,CASSGTYEQYF
NA,TRBV30,TRBJ1-4,13,NA,TGTGCCTGGAGTGTAGGTACGAAGGAAAAACTGTTTTTT,CAWSVGTKEKLFF
NA,TRBV6-6,TRBJ2-7,15,TRBD1,TGTGCCAGCACCGCGACAGGGGGAACCTCCTACGAGCAGTACTTC,CASTATGGTSYEQYF
NA,TRBV5-1,TRBJ1-4,14,NA,TGCGCCAGCAGCTTGGAGCCGACTAATGAAAAACTGTTTTTT,CASSLEPTNEKLFF
NA,TRBV5-5,TRBJ2-3,16,TRBD2,TGTGCCAGCAGCGCAAATAGCGGGAGGGCCTCAGATACGCAGTATTTT,CASSANSGRASDTQYF
NA,TRBV4-1,TRBJ2-7,17,TRBD1,TGCGCCAGCAGCCAAGTTAATACCGGGACAGGGGGAAGCGAGCAGTACTTC,CASSQVNTGTGGSEQYF
NA,TRBV6-6,TRBJ2-5,14,TRBD2,TGTGCCAGCAGCATAGCGGGAGGGGAAGAGACCCAGTACTTC,CASSIAGGEETQYF
NA,TRBV7-2,TRBJ2-2,19,TRBD1,TGTGCCAGCAGCTTAAGGTGGACAGGGTCGTTCGCGAACACCGGGGAGCTGTTTTTT,CASSLRWTGSFANTGELFF
NA,TRBV7-8,TRBJ2-7,14,NA,TGTGCCAGCAGATCCCCAGGGGCCCCCTACGAGCAGTACTTC,CASRSPGAPYEQYF
NA,TRBV5-4,TRBJ1-2,13,TRBD1,TGTGCCAGCAGCTTTGGACAGGTTGGGGGCTACACCTTC,CASSFGQVGGYTF
NA,TRBV7-3,TRBJ2-6,15,NA,TGTGCCAGCGGCGAGGGGAGGTCTGGGGCCAACGTCCTGACTTTC,CASGEGRSGANVLTF
NA,TRBV19,TRBJ1-5,15,NA,TGTGCCAGTAGTATACCAGGGTTAAAAAATTCGCCCCAGCATTTT,CASSIPGLKNSPQHF
NA,TRBV18,TRBJ2-5,17,TRBD1,TGTGCCAGCTCACCAGTCCCCGGACAGGGGGGAAGAGAGACCCAGTACTTC,CASSPVPGQGGRETQYF